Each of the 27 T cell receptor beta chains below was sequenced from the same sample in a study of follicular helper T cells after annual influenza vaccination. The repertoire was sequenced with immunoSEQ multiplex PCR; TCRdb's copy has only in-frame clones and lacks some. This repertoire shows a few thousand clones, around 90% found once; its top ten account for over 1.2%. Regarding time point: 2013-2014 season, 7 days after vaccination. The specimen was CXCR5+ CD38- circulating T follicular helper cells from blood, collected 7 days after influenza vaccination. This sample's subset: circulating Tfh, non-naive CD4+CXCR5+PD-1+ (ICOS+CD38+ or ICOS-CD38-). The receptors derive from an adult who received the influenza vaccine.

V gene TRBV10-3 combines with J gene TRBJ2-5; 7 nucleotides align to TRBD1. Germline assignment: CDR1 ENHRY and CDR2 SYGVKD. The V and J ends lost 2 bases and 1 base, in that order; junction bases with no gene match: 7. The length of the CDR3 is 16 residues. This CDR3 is CAISEPPGDSQETQYF. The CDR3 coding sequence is TGTGCCATCAGTGAGCCCCCCGGGGACAGCCAAGAGACCCAGTACTTC.

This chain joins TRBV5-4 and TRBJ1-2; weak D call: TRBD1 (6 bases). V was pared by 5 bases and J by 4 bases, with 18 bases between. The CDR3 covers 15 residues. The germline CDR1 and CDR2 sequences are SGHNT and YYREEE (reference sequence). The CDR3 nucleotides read TGTGCCAGCAGGCCTGACAGGTCCTACTTCTATGGCTACACCTTC. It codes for CASRPDRSYFYGYTF.

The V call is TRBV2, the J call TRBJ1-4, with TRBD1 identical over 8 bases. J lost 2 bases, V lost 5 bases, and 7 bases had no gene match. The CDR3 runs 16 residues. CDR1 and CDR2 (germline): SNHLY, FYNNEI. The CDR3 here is CASSTQGASTNEKLFF. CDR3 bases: TGTGCCAGCAGTACTCAGGGGGCCTCCACTAATGAAAAACTGTTTTTT.

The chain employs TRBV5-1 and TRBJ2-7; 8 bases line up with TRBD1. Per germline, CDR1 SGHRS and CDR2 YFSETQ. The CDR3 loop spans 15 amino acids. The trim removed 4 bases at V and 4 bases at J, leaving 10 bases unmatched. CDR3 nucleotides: TGCGCCAGCAGCCCCCGACAGGGGACGGTATACGAGCAGTACTTC. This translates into CASSPRQGTVYEQYF.

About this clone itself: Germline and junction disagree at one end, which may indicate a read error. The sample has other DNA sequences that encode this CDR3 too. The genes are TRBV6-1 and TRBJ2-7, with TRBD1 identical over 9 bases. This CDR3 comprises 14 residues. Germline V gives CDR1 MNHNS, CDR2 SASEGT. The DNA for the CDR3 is TGCGCCAGCAGACCGGGGGACAGGGTGCACGAGCAGTACTTC. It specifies CASRPGDRVHEQYF.

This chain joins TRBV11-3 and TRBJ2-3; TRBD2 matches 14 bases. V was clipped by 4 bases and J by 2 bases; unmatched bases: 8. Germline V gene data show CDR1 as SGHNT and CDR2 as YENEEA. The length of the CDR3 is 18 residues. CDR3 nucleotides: TGTGCCAGCAGCTCCGGACTAGCGGGAGGATTGTCCACAGATACGCAGTATTTT. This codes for CASSSGLAGGLSTDTQYF.

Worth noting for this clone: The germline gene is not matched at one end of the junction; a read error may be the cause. CDR3 in DNA: TGTGCTAGCAGCCCCGGGGGACAGGGTCTGATCAATGAGCAGTTCTTC. Its protein is CASSPGGQGLINEQFF. J is TRBJ2-1 and V is TRBV7-7; TRBD1 matches 9 bases. Per germline, CDR1 SSHAT and CDR2 FNYEAQ (reference sequence). This CDR3 comprises 16 residues.

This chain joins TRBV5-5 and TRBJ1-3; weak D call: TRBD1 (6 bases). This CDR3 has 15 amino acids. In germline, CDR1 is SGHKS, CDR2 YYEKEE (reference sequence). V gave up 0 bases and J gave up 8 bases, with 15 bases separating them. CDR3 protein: CASSLGRSGVDTIYF. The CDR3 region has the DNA TGTGCCAGCAGCTTGGGTCGGTCAGGGGTGGACACCATATATTTT.

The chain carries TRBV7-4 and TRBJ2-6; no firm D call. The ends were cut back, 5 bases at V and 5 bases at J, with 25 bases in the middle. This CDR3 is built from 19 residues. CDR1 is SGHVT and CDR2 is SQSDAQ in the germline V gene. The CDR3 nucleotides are TGTGCCAGCAGCGCTTGGTTTTCAGGCTCACAAAGTCGGGCCAACGTCCTGACTTTC. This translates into CASSAWFSGSQSRANVLTF. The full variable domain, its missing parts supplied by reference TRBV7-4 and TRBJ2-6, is GAGVSQSPRYKVAKRGRDVALRCDSISGHVTLYWYRQTLGQGSEVLTYSQSDAQRDKSGRPSGRFSAERPERSVSTLKIQRTEQGDSAVYLCASSAWFSGSQSRANVLTFGAGSRLTVL.

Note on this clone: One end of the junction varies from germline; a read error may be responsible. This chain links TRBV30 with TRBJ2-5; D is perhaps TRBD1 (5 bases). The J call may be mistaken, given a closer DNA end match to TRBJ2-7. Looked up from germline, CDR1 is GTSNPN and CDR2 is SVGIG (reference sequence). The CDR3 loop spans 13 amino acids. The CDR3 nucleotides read TGCGCCTGGAGTAAGTCAGGACAATACGAGCAGTACTTC. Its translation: CAWSKSGQYEQYF.

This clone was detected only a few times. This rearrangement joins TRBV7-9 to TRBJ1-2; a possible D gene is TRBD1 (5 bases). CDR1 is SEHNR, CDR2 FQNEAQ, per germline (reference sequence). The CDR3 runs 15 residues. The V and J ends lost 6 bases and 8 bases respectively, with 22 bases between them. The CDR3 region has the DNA TGTGCCAGCAGAGCGGCCTCGGGGGGAAAGGAGGGCTACACCTTC. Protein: CASRAASGGKEGYTF.

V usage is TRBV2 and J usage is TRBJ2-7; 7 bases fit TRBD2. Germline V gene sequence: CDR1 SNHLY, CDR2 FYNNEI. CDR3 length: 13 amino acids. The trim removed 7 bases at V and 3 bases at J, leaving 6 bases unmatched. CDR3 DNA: TGTGCCAGCAACCGGGGAGGGAACTACGAGCAGTACTTC. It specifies CASNRGGNYEQYF.

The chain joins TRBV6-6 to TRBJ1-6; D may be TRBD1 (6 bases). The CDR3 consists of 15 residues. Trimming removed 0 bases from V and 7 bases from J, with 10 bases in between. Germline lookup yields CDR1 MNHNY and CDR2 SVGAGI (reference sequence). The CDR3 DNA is TGTGCCAGCAGTTACTCCCGGGACATAAATTCACCCCTCCACTTT. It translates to CASSYSRDINSPLHF.

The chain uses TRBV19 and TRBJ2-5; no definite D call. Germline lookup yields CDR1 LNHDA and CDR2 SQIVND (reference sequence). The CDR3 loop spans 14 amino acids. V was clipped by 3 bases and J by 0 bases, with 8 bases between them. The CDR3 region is CASSMSTNQETQYF. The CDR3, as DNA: TGTGCCAGTAGTATGTCTACCAACCAAGAGACCCAGTACTTC.

CDR3 in DNA: TGTGCCAGCTCTCCATCCCAGGCAGATGAAAAACTGTTTTTT. Its translation: CASSPSQADEKLFF. The V and J genes are TRBV18 and TRBJ1-4; D is ambiguous. CDR1 is KGHSH and CDR2 is LQKENI in the germline V gene. V lost 6 bases and J lost 6, with 14 bases in between. The CDR3 loop spans 14 amino acids. Full variable domain (rest looked up from reference TRBV18 and TRBJ1-4): NAGVMQNPRHLVRRRGQEARLRCSPMKGHSHVYWYRQLPEEGLKFMVYLQKENIIDESGMPKERFSAEFPKEGPSILRIQQVVRGDSAAYFCASSPSQADEKLFFGSGTQLSVL.

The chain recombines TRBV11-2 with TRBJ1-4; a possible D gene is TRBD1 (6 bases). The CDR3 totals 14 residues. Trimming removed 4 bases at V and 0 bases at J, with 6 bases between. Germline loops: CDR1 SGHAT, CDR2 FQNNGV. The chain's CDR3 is CASSSGATNEKLFF. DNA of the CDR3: TGTGCCAGCAGCTCAGGGGCAACTAATGAAAAACTGTTTTTT. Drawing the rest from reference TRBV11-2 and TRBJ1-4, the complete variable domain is EAGVAQSPRYKIIEKRQSVAFWCNPISGHATLYWYQQILGQGPKLLIQFQNNGVVDDSQLPKDRFSAERLKGVDSTLKIQPAKLEDSAVYLCASSSGATNEKLFFGSGTQLSVL.

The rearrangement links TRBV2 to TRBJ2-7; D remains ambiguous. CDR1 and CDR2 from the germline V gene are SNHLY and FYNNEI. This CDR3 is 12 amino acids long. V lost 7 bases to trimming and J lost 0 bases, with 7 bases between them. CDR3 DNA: TGTGCCAGCACACTGAGCTCCTACGAGCAGTACTTC. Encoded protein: CASTLSSYEQYF.

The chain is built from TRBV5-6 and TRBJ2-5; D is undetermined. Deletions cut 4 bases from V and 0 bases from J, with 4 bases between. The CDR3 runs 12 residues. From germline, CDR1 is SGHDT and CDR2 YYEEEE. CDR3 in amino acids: CASSADQETQYF. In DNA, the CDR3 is TGTGCCAGCAGCGCGGACCAAGAGACCCAGTACTTC.

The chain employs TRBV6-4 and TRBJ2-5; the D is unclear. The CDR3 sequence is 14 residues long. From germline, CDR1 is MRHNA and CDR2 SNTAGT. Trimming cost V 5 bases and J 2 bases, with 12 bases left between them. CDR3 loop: CASSRAYRQETQYF. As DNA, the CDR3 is TGTGCCAGCAGTAGAGCCTATCGGCAAGAGACCCAGTACTTC.

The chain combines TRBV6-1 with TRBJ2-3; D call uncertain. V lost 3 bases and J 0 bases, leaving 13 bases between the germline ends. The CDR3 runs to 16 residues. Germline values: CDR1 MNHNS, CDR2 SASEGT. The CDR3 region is CASSESSLFSTDTQYF. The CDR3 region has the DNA TGTGCCAGCAGTGAGTCAAGCTTATTTAGCACAGATACGCAGTATTTT.

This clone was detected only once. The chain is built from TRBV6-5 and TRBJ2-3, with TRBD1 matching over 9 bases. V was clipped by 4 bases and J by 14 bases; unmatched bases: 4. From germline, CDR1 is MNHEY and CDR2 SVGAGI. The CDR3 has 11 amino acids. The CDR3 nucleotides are TGTGCCAGCAGTTCCGGGACAGGGAGGTATTTT. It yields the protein CASSSGTGRYF.

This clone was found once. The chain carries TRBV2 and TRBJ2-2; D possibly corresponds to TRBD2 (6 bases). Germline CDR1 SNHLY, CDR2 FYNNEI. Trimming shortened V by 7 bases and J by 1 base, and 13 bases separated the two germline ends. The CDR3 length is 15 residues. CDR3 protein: CASIGDSLNTGELFF. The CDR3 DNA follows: TGTGCCAGCATTGGGGACTCCCTGAACACCGGGGAGCTGTTTTTT.

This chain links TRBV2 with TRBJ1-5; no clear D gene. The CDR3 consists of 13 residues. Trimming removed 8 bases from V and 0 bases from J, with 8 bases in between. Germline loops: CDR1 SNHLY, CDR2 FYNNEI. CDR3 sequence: CASSPDSNQPQHF. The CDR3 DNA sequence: TGTGCCAGCTCACCAGATAGCAATCAGCCCCAGCATTTT.

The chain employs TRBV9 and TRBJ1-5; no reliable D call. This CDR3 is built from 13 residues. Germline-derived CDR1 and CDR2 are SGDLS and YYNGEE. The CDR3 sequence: CAGGSSSNQPQHF. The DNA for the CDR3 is TGTGCTGGCGGATCGAGCAGCAATCAGCCCCAGCATTTT. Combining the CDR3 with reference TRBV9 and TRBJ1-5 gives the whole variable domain DSGVTQTPKHLITATGQRVTLRCSPRSGDLSVYWYQQSLDQGLQFLIQYYNGEERAKGNILERFSAQQFPDLHSELNLSSLELGDSALYFCAGGSSSNQPQHFGDGTRLSIL.

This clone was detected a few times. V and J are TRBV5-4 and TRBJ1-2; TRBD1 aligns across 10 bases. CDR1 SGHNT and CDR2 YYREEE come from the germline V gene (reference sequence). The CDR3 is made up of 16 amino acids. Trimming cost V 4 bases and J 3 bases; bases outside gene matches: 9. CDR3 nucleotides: TGTGCCAGCAGCCCGGAGACAGGGGGCAGGGACTATGGCTACACCTTC. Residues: CASSPETGGRDYGYTF.

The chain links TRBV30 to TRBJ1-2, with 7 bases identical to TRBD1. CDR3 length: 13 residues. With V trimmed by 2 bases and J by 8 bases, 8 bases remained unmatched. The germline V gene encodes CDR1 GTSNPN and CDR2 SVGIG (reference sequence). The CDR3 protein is CAWSTTGVVGYTF. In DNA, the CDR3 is TGTGCCTGGAGTACTACAGGGGTGGTCGGCTACACCTTC.

The CDR3 here is CASSVRDPPSPDEQYF. The DNA of the CDR3 is TGTGCCAGCAGTGTCCGGGATCCTCCTTCTCCGGACGAGCAGTACTTC. The rearrangement links TRBV6-1 to TRBJ2-7, with a possible D match to TRBD2 (5 bases). The CDR3 is 16 residues long. Trimming took off 4 bases at V and 5 bases at J, with 21 bases between the two ends. Germline V gene sequence: CDR1 MNHNS, CDR2 SASEGT.